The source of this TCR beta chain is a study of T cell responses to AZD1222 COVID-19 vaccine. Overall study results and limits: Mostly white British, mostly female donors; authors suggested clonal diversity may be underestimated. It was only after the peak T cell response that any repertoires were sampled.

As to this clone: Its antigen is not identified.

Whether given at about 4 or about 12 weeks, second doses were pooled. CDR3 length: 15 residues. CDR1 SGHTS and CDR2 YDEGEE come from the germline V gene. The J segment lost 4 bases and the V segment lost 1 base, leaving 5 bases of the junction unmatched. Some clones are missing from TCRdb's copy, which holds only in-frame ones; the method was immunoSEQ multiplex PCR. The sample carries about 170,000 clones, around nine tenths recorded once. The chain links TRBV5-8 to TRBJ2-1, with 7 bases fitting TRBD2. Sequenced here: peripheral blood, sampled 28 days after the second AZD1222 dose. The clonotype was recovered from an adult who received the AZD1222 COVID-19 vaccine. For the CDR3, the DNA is TGTGCCAGCAGCTTGTGGTCGGGGGGATACAATGAGCAGTTCTTC. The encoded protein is CASSLWSGGYNEQFF.